Listed here are 9 T cell receptor beta chains from one sample, sequenced in a study of CD8 T cell repertoires and HIV-1 epitope variants (dated by TCRdb to the early 2020s). Their target antigens are unknown. To prepare the library, the immunoSEQ multiplex PCR assay was applied. In its TCRdb copy, this immuneACCESS table keeps in-frame sequences only and misses some clones. Where compared with another copy, unresolved V genes explain less than half of these, and the others have no known cause. The table for this sample lists thousands of clones; 66% of them were counted only once. The ten largest clonotypes hold approximately 45% of the sample. Source material: cultured CD8+ T cells derived from PBMCs. These receptors came from a male donor with HIV.

The chain has TRBV6-1 and TRBJ2-7; D unclear. V lost 7 bases to trimming and J lost 2 bases, with 6 bases between them. The CDR3 sequence is 11 residues long. Germline V gene lookup returns CDR1 MNHNS and CDR2 SASEGT. CDR3 sequence: CASTNTYEQYF. The DNA of the CDR3 is TGTGCCAGCACTAACACCTACGAGCAGTACTTC.

In its sample, this clone was seen a few times. CDR3 sequence: CASSVDWSSYNEQFF. Written as DNA, the CDR3 is TGTGCCAGCAGCGTAGACTGGAGCTCCTACAATGAGCAGTTCTTC. The V gene is TRBV5-6, the J gene TRBJ2-1, with D unclear. V lost 4 bases to trimming and J lost 0 bases, with 11 bases between them. The CDR3 contains 15 residues. CDR1 SGHDT and CDR2 YYEEEE come from the germline V gene.

This clone was detected only a few times. The CDR3 region has the DNA TGTGCCAGCAGCTTAGCGCGGGCTAGCGGGACGAGCACAGATACGCAGTATTTT. Encoded protein: CASSLARASGTSTDTQYF. This rearrangement joins TRBV7-6 to TRBJ2-3; 9 bases match TRBD2. Unmatched junction bases numbered 7, after V lost 0 bases and J lost 0 bases. The germline CDR1 and CDR2 sequences are SGHVS and FNYEAQ. The CDR3 has 18 residues.

The rearrangement links TRBV27 to TRBJ2-7; 10 nucleotides match TRBD2. The CDR3 length is 22 residues. Germline loops: CDR1 MNHEY, CDR2 SMNVEV (reference sequence). J was trimmed by 0 bases and V by 10 bases; bases with no gene match: 30. The CDR3 here is CATRHIRREWVLAGPISYEQYF. The CDR3 DNA sequence: TGTGCCACCAGACATATTAGAAGGGAGTGGGTACTAGCGGGACCTATCTCCTACGAGCAGTACTTC.

The CDR3: CASSSGTGGTDTQYF. The CDR3 coding sequence is TGTGCCAGCAGCTCCGGGACAGGGGGCACAGATACGCAGTATTTT. The V gene is TRBV5-8, the J gene TRBJ2-3; 10 nucleotides agree with TRBD1. V lost 3 bases to trimming and J lost 1 base; unmatched junction nucleotides: 2. CDR3 length: 15 amino acids. From germline, CDR1 is SGHTS and CDR2 YDEGEE.

To note about this clone: Other DNA sequences from this sample encode an identical CDR3 as well. The chain carries TRBV30 and TRBJ1-5; D gene unclear. The CDR3 has 13 residues. The ends were cut back, 0 bases at V and 6 bases at J, with 9 bases in the middle. Germline V gene sequence: CDR1 GTSNPN, CDR2 SVGIG (reference sequence). CDR3 loop: CAWSVRGLQPQHF. CDR3 DNA: TGTGCCTGGAGTGTACGTGGTCTTCAGCCCCAGCATTTT.

The chain carries TRBV27 and TRBJ2-1, with TRBD2 matching over 9 bases. Unmatched junction bases numbered 18, after V lost 6 bases and J lost 0 bases. Germline CDR1 reads MNHEY; CDR2 reads SMNVEV (reference sequence). This CDR3 contains 20 residues. CDR3 in amino acids: CASSPLLGLARTNSYNEQFF. The CDR3 nucleotides read TGTGCCAGCAGCCCCCTTCTAGGACTAGCGCGGACAAACTCCTACAATGAGCAGTTCTTC.

The rearrangement links TRBV14 to TRBJ2-5; D gene uncertain. The V end lost 2 bases, the J end lost 4 bases, and 11 bases lay between the germline ends. The CDR3 loop spans 14 amino acids. The germline gives CDR1 SGHDN, CDR2 FVKESK. The chain's CDR3 is CASSQFYRVETQYF. The CDR3 DNA reads TGTGCCAGCAGCCAATTCTACCGGGTAGAGACCCAGTACTTC. The whole variable domain, remainder taken from reference TRBV14 and TRBJ2-5, is EAGVTQFPSHSVIEKGQTVTLRCDPISGHDNLYWYRRVMGKEIKFLLHFVKESKQDESGMPNNRFLAERTGGTYSTLKVQPAELEDSGVYFCASSQFYRVETQYFGPGTRLLVL.

The genes are TRBV27 and TRBJ2-7, with D unclear. Trimming pared 6 bases from V and 0 bases from J, leaving 9 bases between. The length of the CDR3 is 13 residues. Germline values: CDR1 MNHEY, CDR2 SMNVEV (reference sequence). The CDR3 DNA is TGTGCCAGCAGGAACTGGGACTCCTACGAGCAGTACTTC. It yields the protein CASRNWDSYEQYF.